This T cell receptor (delta chain) appears in the sequencing data of a study of γδ T cells in repeated Plasmodium falciparum infection (TCRdb year 2021). For context, the study as a whole: In the natural-infection arm, Malian children exposed to intense seasonal malaria transmission were enrolled and compared against age and gender matched Australian children. Five malaria-naive U.S. adults underwent four controlled human malaria infections by bites from P. falciparum NF54-infected Anopheles stephensi mosquitoes over around 590 days. Samples from controlled-infection subjects were taken at baseline, just before selected infections, and 21 days after each infection. Malian gammadelta TCR repertoires were analysed cross-sectionally during no-transmission periods and were analysed longitudinally across acute febrile malaria episodes. In the study, the shaping of the human gammadelta T cell repertoire by repeated Plasmodium falciparum infection was examined using natural infection in Mali and controlled human malaria infection. Results and caveats for the whole study, not just this receptor: Generalizability was limited because the Malian cohort was drawn from a small rural village of predominantly one ethnic group. Analysis of inter-individual variability in gammadelta T cell responses was limited by the small size of the controlled-infection cohort. Waves of new clonotype selection in Vdelta2-negative, largely Vdelta1+, gammadelta TCR repertoires appeared to be driven by repeated controlled infections. Compared with Australian children, Malian children appeared to have Vdelta2-negative gammadelta TCR repertoires that were more clonally expanded, less diverse and less shared. Vgamma9/Vdelta2+ TCR repertoires kept a highly stable polyclonal repertoire across time and infection, and many TCRgamma sequences overlapped between individuals.

Library creation used multiplex PCR. Data came from an Illumina MiSeq. Both TCR gamma (TRG) and TCR delta (TRD) chains were sequenced from each sorted gammadelta T cell sample. The study's processing was this. Repertoire analyses included clonotype tree plots, accumulated frequency of the top 20 clonotypes, diversity index (DI) and D75 metrics. TCRdb reran clone calling on the public reads with CATT; rows sharing one DNA sequence were then combined. These V and J calls originate from TCRdb's pipeline instead of the authors' own analysis. This sample is represented by 50,000 to 55,000 delta-chain clones; roughly 1.9% of them were singletons. Clones ranked in the top ten supply around 24% of the sample. For bulk TCR repertoire analysis, Vgamma9/Vdelta2+ and Vdelta2-negative gammadelta T cell populations were flow-sorted out of peripheral blood mononuclear cells. The sample holds a few counts of this clone. The target of this receptor is not known. The protein that TCRdb holds for this DNA derives from a much larger clone and differs from the translated DNA at residue 18, which likely indicates a read error; the protein shown here is translated from the DNA.

For CDR1 and CDR2, the germline V gene lists TSWWSYY and QGS. The CDR3 holds 24 amino acids from the cysteine to the phenylalanine. Only the CDR3 part of the read is kept: 72 bases, read in frame from the first base. V trim: 2 bases; J trim: 1 base; unmatched bases: 29. This receptor was identified in a pool of human donors (malaria-infected and uninfected, not separated). The chain links TRDV1 with TRDJ1; TRDD3 fits 9 bases in the junction. TCRdb is silent on the J gene; assignment here came from matching the DNA to germline. Sequencing was done on a sample of gamma-delta T cells from blood. The CDR3 amino acid sequence is: CALGEYSPFNAASWGILCTDKLIF. The DNA sequence reads TGTGCTCTTGGGGAATACTCTCCGTTTAATGCGGCTAGCTGGGGGATCTTGTGCACCGATAAACTCATCTTT.